The 7 T cell receptor beta chains given below trace back to one sample, sequenced in a study of cytomegalovirus exposure and HLA in healthy donors. Primers for the PCR totalled 60 Vbeta and 13 Jbeta. Generated by immunoSEQ multiplex PCR, the TCRdb table keeps only in-frame clones and is missing some. The table lists 150,000 to 200,000 clones, 80% to 90% of them singletons, with approximately 0.8% in the top ten. The specimen sequenced was PBMCs. The receptors come from a woman between 18 and 29 years old in good health and CMV-seronegative.

This clone was detected only once. A read error may produce the germline difference seen at one junction end. The gene calls are TRBV7-9 and TRBJ2-7; D perhaps matches TRBD1 (6 bases). Germline CDR1 and CDR2: SEHNR and FQNEAQ (reference sequence). The length of the CDR3 is 12 residues. CDR3 DNA sequence: TGTTCCAGCAGCCCGCAGGGGTCCGAGCAGTACTTC. It is translated as CSSSPQGSEQYF.

This chain links TRBV7-2 with TRBJ2-1; 14 positions agree with TRBD2. The CDR3 has 15 amino acids. Germline lookup yields CDR1 SGHTA and CDR2 FQGNSA. J was trimmed by 13 bases and V by 3 bases; bases with no gene match: 8. The chain's CDR3 is CASSLGGLAGGRQFF. The CDR3 nucleotides read TGTGCCAGCAGCTTGGGAGGACTAGCGGGAGGACGACAGTTCTTC.

This chain connects TRBV7-8 to TRBJ1-5, with D possibly TRBD1 on 6 matching bases. This CDR3 spans 15 amino acids. Deletions cut 1 base from V and 2 bases from J, with 9 bases between. Germline CDR1 reads SGHVS; CDR2 reads FQNEAQ. This CDR3 reads CASSLERTGNQPQHF. The CDR3 nucleotides are TGTGCCAGCAGCTTAGAACGGACAGGCAATCAGCCCCAGCATTTT.

The chain couples TRBV6-4 to TRBJ1-2, with TRBD1 matching 11 bases. V gave up 3 bases and J gave up 8 bases; unmatched junction bases: 11. Germline assignment: CDR1 MRHNA and CDR2 SNTAGT. CDR3 length: 16 amino acids. This CDR3 reads CASSEEPGQGVSGYTF. Written as DNA, the CDR3 is TGTGCCAGCAGTGAAGAACCGGGACAGGGGGTGTCGGGCTACACCTTC.

This clone was detected once. The chain recombines TRBV5-6 with TRBJ2-5; perhaps TRBD2 as D (5 bases). This CDR3 contains 17 residues. Trimming shortened V by 1 base and J by 5 bases, and 21 bases separated the two germline ends. Germline CDR1 and CDR2: SGHDT and YYEEEE. The CDR3 reads CASSLWATRSFGETQYF. CDR3 DNA: TGTGCCAGCAGCTTGTGGGCTACTAGGTCTTTTGGGGAGACCCAGTACTTC.

The rearrangement uses TRBV28 and TRBJ2-7, with D possibly TRBD2 on 6 matching bases. Per germline, CDR1 MDHEN and CDR2 SYDVKM. The CDR3 totals 15 residues. V was trimmed by 8 bases and J by 2 bases, leaving 19 bases between them. The CDR3 loop is CASGGRILETYEQYF. The CDR3 DNA follows: TGTGCCAGCGGGGGGAGGATCCTCGAGACCTACGAGCAGTACTTC.

V is TRBV2 and J is TRBJ2-5, with D perhaps TRBD1 (6 bases). The CDR3 is 13 residues long. Looked up from germline, CDR1 is SNHLY and CDR2 is FYNNEI. V lost 4 bases and J lost 2, with 8 bases in between. The CDR3: CASSADSQETQYF. The CDR3 DNA sequence: TGTGCCAGCAGTGCGGACAGTCAAGAGACCCAGTACTTC.